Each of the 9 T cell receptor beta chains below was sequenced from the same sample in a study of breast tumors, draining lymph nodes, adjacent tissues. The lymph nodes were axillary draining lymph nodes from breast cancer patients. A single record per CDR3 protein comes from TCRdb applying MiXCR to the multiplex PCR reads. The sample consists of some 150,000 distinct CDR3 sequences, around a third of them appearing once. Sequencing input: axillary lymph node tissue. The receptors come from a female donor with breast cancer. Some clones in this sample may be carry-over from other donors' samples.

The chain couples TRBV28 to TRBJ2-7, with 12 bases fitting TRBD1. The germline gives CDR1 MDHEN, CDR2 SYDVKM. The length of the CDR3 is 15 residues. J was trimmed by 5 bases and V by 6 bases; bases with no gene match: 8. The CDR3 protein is CASSHPGQGAHEQYF. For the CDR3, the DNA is TGTGCCAGCAGCCATCCGGGACAGGGGGCCCACGAGCAGTACTTC.

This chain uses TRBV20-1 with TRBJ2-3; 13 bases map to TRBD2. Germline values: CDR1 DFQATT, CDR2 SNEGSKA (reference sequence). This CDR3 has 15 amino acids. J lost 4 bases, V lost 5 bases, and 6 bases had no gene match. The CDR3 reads CSARTSGSGADTQYF. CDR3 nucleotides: TGCAGTGCTCGGACTAGCGGGAGTGGCGCAGATACGCAGTATTTT.

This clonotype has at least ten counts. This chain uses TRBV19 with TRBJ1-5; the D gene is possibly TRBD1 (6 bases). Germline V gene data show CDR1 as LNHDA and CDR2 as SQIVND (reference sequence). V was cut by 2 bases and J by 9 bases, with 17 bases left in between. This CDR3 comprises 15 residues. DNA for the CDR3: TGTGCCAGTAGTATAAACGGCAGGGGCCTTGGGCCCCAGCATTTT. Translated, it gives CASSINGRGLGPQHF.

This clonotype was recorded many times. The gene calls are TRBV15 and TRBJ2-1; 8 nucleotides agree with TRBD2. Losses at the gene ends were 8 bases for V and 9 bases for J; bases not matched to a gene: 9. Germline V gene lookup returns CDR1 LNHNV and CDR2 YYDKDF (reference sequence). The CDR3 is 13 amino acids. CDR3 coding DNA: TGTGCCACCCAGGGACTAGTCGGGAGTGAGCAGTTCTTC. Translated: CATQGLVGSEQFF.

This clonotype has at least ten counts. The CDR3 here is CASSPRGLTGPNSPLHF. The CDR3 bases are TGTGCCAGCAGCCCGAGGGGCTTGACAGGGCCTAATTCACCCCTCCACTTT. J is TRBJ1-6 and V is TRBV7-9; TRBD1 matches at 7 bases. Germline V gene data show CDR1 as SEHNR and CDR2 as FQNEAQ (reference sequence). The CDR3 consists of 17 residues. Trimming cost V 5 bases and J 6 bases; bases outside gene matches: 13.

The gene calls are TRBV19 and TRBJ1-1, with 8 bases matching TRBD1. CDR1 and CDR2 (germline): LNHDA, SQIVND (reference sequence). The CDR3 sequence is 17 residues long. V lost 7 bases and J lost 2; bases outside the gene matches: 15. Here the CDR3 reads CASKSPLTGDVNTEAFF. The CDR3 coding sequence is TGTGCCAGTAAATCCCCTCTGACAGGGGATGTTAACACTGAAGCTTTCTTT.

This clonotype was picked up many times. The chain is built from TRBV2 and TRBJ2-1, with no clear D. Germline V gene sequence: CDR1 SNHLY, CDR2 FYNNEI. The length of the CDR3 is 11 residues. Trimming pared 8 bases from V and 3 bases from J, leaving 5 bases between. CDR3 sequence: CASAFYNEQFF. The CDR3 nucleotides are TGTGCCAGCGCATTCTACAATGAGCAGTTCTTC.

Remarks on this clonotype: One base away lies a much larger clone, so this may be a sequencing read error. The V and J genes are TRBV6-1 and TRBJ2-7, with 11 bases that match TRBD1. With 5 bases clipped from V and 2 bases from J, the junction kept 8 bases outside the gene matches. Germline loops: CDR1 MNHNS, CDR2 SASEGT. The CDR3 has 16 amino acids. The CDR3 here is CASSQFLGQGAYEQYF. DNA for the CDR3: TGTGCCAGCAGTCAATTCTTGGGACAGGGGGCCTACGAGCAGTACTTC.

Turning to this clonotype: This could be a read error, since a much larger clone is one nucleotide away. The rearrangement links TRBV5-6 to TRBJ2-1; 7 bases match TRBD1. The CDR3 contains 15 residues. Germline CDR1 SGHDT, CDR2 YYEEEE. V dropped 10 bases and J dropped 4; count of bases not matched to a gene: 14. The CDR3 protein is CAGNEGGPGYNEQFF. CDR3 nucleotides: TGTGCCGGCAACGAAGGGGGCCCTGGGTACAATGAGCAGTTCTTC.